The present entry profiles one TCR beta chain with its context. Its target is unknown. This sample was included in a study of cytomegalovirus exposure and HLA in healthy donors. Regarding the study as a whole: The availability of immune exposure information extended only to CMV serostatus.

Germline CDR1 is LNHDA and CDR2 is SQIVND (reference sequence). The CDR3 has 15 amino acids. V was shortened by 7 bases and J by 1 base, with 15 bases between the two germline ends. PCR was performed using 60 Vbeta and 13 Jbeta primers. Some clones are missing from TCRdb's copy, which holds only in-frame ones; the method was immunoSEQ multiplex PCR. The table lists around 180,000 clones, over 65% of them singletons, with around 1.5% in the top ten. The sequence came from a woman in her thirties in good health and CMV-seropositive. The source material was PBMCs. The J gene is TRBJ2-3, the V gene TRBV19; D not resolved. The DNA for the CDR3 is TGTGCCAGTAACCCGAGATCCTTAGGCACAGATACGCAGTATTTT. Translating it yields CASNPRSLGTDTQYF.